The clone carrying this T cell receptor (beta chain) was counted once. These data belong to a study of blood T cell repertoires in COVID-19. Study as a whole: There were acute and convalescent COVID-19 samples, and they came from the United States, Italy and Spain.

Participant-given clinical history determined each cohort assignment. J lost 11 bases, V lost 1 base, and 7 bases had no gene match. The V gene's germline CDR1 is LNHDA and CDR2 SQIVND (reference sequence). This CDR3 has 14 amino acids. Data came from immunoSEQ multiplex PCR; TCRdb stores just in-frame clones and leaves some out. The sample has some 300,000 clones, about nine tenths seen once; the top ten hold 2.9%. The clonotype was recovered from a woman between 50 and 59 years old who had been exposed to COVID-19. Sequences were obtained from PBMCs or T cells enriched from blood (not recorded which). The chain carries TRBV19 and TRBJ2-4; 8 bases are shared with TRBD2. The CDR3 sequence is CASSIGVAGQVQYF. The CDR3 coding sequence is TGTGCCAGTAGTATAGGAGTAGCGGGGCAAGTTCAGTACTTC.